A single sample is the source of the 30 T cell receptor beta chains below, sequenced in a study of OX40 agonist ivuxolimab in advanced cancers. The repertoire was sequenced with immunoSEQ multiplex PCR; TCRdb's copy has only in-frame clones and lacks some. The sample contains some 20,000 clones, 65% to 90% of which appear only once. This sample comprised CD4+ or CD8+ T cells sorted from blood, obtained in a trial of the OX40 agonist ivuxolimab. All receptors come from an adult with an advanced solid tumor such as melanoma, head and neck, liver or kidney cancer.

This clone was counted once. This chain uses TRBV27 with TRBJ1-2; 8 nucleotides line up with TRBD1. The germline V gene has CDR1 MNHEY and CDR2 SMNVEV (reference sequence). V gave up 5 bases and J gave up 5 bases; unmatched junction bases: 19. The CDR3 contains 18 residues. The CDR3 is CASSPVFRDRIQRYGYTF. The CDR3 nucleotides are TGTGCCAGCAGTCCTGTCTTCCGGGACAGGATCCAGAGGTATGGCTACACCTTC.

V usage is TRBV5-8 and J usage is TRBJ1-1; 12 positions match TRBD1. V lost 4 bases and J lost 7; bases outside the gene matches: 14. The CDR3 covers 17 residues. Per the germline V gene, CDR1 is SGHTS and CDR2 is YDEGEE. CDR3 nucleotides: TGTGCCAGCAGCGAAGCCGGGACAGGGGGCGGTATCAATGAAGCTTTCTTT. Its translation: CASSEAGTGGGINEAFF.

The chain has TRBV18 and TRBJ2-2; a possible D gene is TRBD1 (7 bases). Between the trimmed V and J ends, which lost 3 bases and 1 base, there was a span of 12 bases. The CDR3 has 16 residues. CDR1 is KGHSH, CDR2 LQKENI, per germline. This CDR3 is CASSPQGDWNTGELFF. The CDR3 coding sequence is TGTGCCAGCTCACCCCAGGGGGACTGGAACACCGGGGAGCTGTTTTTT.

The chain joins TRBV15 to TRBJ2-1; TRBD2 matches 11 bases. CDR1 and CDR2 from the germline V gene are LNHNV and YYDKDF (reference sequence). After removal of 5 bases from V and 7 bases from J, the junction contained 16 bases not matched to a gene. The CDR3 spans 18 residues. CDR3 nucleotide sequence: TGTGCCACCAGCGACAGGGACGGGACTAGCGGAGGACGGAATGAGCAGTTCTTC. As protein: CATSDRDGTSGGRNEQFF.

This clone occurred a few times. The chain recombines TRBV11-2 with TRBJ1-6; D unresolved. The germline gives CDR1 SGHAT, CDR2 FQNNGV. This CDR3 is 15 amino acids long. Deletions cut 5 bases from V and 9 bases from J, with 17 bases between. The CDR3, as DNA: TGTGCCAGCAGCCAGGCGTCCAGTTTAAGTTCACCCCTCCACTTT. Residues: CASSQASSLSSPLHF.

The chain couples TRBV6-4 to TRBJ2-7; D might be TRBD2 (5 bases). The CDR3 runs to 15 residues. Germline V CDR1 and CDR2: MRHNA, SNTAGT. V gave up 6 bases and J gave up 4 bases, with 19 bases separating them. The CDR3 loop is CASSHSEVAMYEQYF. The CDR3 nucleotides read TGTGCCAGCAGCCATAGCGAGGTGGCGATGTACGAGCAGTACTTC.

In its sample, this clone was seen a few times. The rearrangement joins TRBV5-1 to TRBJ2-2; a possible D gene is TRBD2 (6 bases). Between the trimmed V and J ends, which lost 4 bases and 6 bases, there was a span of 22 bases. Germline assignment: CDR1 SGHRS and CDR2 YFSETQ. This CDR3 region has 17 residues. Here the CDR3 reads CASSPAGSGPRSGELFF. DNA of the CDR3: TGCGCCAGCAGCCCCGCCGGGAGCGGGCCAAGGTCCGGGGAGCTGTTTTTT.

CDR3 nucleotide sequence: TGTGCCAGCAGTTACGTAGCCCGGGAAAACATTCAGTACTTC. It encodes CASSYVARENIQYF. V usage is TRBV6-5 and J usage is TRBJ2-4; unclear D gene. This CDR3 is built from 14 residues. V was cut by 2 bases and J by 5 bases, with 10 bases left in between. Germline values: CDR1 MNHEY, CDR2 SVGAGI.

The V call is TRBV19, the J call TRBJ2-7; 7 positions match TRBD1. Per germline, CDR1 LNHDA and CDR2 SQIVND (reference sequence). The CDR3 totals 14 residues. V shed 5 bases, J shed 3 bases, and the junction held 7 bases outside the gene matches. The DNA for the CDR3 is TGTGCCAGTAGTCCGCGACAGGGTTACTACGAGCAGTACTTC. Protein: CASSPRQGYYEQYF.

The CDR3 nucleotides are TGTGCCAGCAGTTTGGTACTAGCGGGCGGAGATACGCAGTATTTT. It codes for CASSLVLAGGDTQYF. V gene TRBV27 combines with J gene TRBJ2-3; 9 bases line up with TRBD2. Germline lookup yields CDR1 MNHEY and CDR2 SMNVEV (reference sequence). The ends lost 3 bases at V and 5 bases at J; junction bases unmatched: 6. The CDR3 is 15 amino acids.

The chain has TRBV28 and TRBJ2-3; 10 positions match TRBD2. V lost 4 bases and J lost 5; bases outside the gene matches: 6. CDR1 is MDHEN and CDR2 is SYDVKM in the germline V gene. This CDR3 contains 15 residues. CDR3 loop: CASSSSGSSGDTQYF. The DNA of the CDR3 is TGTGCCAGCAGTTCTAGCGGGAGTAGTGGAGATACGCAGTATTTT.

J is TRBJ2-7 and V is TRBV4-1; 9 positions match TRBD2. With V trimmed by 4 bases and J by 7 bases, 8 bases remained unmatched. The CDR3 loop spans 14 amino acids. CDR1 is MGHRA, CDR2 YSYEKL, per germline. CDR3 coding DNA: TGCGCCAGCAGCCGGACTAGCGCGGTAGGGGAGCAGTACTTC. Translating it yields CASSRTSAVGEQYF.

The chain has TRBV6-6 and TRBJ1-5; 8 bases are shared with TRBD1. Germline CDR1 and CDR2: MNHNY and SVGAGI (reference sequence). The CDR3 covers 14 residues. V lost 7 bases and J lost 5; bases outside the gene matches: 7. The CDR3 spells CASNNRGQDQPQHF. CDR3 nucleotide sequence: TGTGCCAGCAACAACAGGGGACAGGATCAGCCCCAGCATTTT.

The chain has TRBV29-1 and TRBJ2-1, with 11 bases aligning to TRBD2. CDR3 size: 15 residues. Per the germline V gene, CDR1 is SQVTM and CDR2 is ANQGSEA. With V trimmed by 1 base and J by 8 bases, 7 bases remained unmatched. CDR3 sequence (DNA): TGCAGCGTTGAAGCCTTAGCGGGAGGGCGGGATGAGCAGTTCTTC. Translation: CSVEALAGGRDEQFF.

This rearrangement joins TRBV5-1 to TRBJ2-1; TRBD2 matches 7 bases. The CDR3 has 14 amino acids. CDR1 and CDR2 from the germline V gene are SGHRS and YFSETQ. V shed 4 bases, J shed 4 bases, and the junction held 5 bases outside the gene matches. The CDR3 loop reads CASSGTSVYNEQFF. The CDR3 bases are TGCGCCAGCAGCGGCACTAGCGTTTACAATGAGCAGTTCTTC.

The chain joins TRBV2 to TRBJ2-2; D gene unclear. With 4 bases removed from V and 0 bases from J, the gap between germline ends came to 12 bases. The CDR3 consists of 16 residues. Germline CDR1 and CDR2: SNHLY and FYNNEI. CDR3 DNA sequence: TGTGCCAGCAGTGCCCAGCAACTGTCGAACACCGGGGAGCTGTTTTTT. It codes for CASSAQQLSNTGELFF.

The V and J genes are TRBV9 and TRBJ2-4; tentative D call: TRBD1 (7 bases). V lost 0 bases and J 6 bases, leaving 16 bases between the germline ends. Germline lookup yields CDR1 SGDLS and CDR2 YYNGEE. This CDR3 region has 16 residues. CDR3 loop: CASSVVAGGGRNIQYF. Here the CDR3 DNA reads TGTGCCAGCAGCGTAGTTGCAGGAGGGGGCAGAAACATTCAGTACTTC.

The chain links TRBV5-1 to TRBJ2-5; D uncertain. Looked up from germline, CDR1 is SGHRS and CDR2 is YFSETQ. Trimming removed 8 bases at V and 5 bases at J, with 10 bases between. The CDR3 is made up of 11 amino acids. The CDR3 DNA sequence: TGCGCCAGTAAGTCCGAGGAGACCCAGTACTTC. This translates into CASKSEETQYF. Using reference TRBV5-1 and TRBJ2-5 for the parts outside the CDR3, the full variable domain is KAGVTQTPRYLIKTRGQQVTLSCSPISGHRSVSWYQQTPGQGLQFLFEYFSETQRNKGNFPGRFSGRQFSNSRSEMNVSTLELGDSALYLCASKSEETQYFGPGTRLLVL.

V usage is TRBV11-3 and J usage is TRBJ2-2, with D uncertain. Germline V gene data show CDR1 as SGHNT and CDR2 as YENEEA. V was cut by 0 bases and J by 7 bases, with 9 bases left in between. The CDR3 has 14 residues. The CDR3 DNA follows: TGTGCCAGCAGCTTAGAATCCTGGGACGGGGAGCTGTTTTTT. Encoded protein: CASSLESWDGELFF.

The V call is TRBV28, the J call TRBJ2-3; the match to TRBD1 covers 9 bases. This CDR3 is 14 amino acids long. The ends lost 5 bases at V and 7 bases at J; junction bases unmatched: 7. CDR1 and CDR2 (germline): MDHEN, SYDVKM. CDR3 DNA sequence: TGTGCCAGCAGTCTGGGGACAGGGAAAAATACGCAGTATTTT. As protein: CASSLGTGKNTQYF.

J is TRBJ2-1 and V is TRBV27; 7 bases are shared with TRBD1. The CDR3 contains 15 residues. CDR1 MNHEY and CDR2 SMNVEV come from the germline V gene (reference sequence). V gave up 8 bases and J gave up 9 bases; unmatched junction bases: 16. DNA of the CDR3: TGTGCCAGCGCTTCTTTTTACAGGGGCCGCGGTGAGCAGTTCTTC. Its translation is CASASFYRGRGEQFF.

In this sample, this clone turned up once. The chain couples TRBV28 to TRBJ2-4, with D uncertain. This CDR3 is built from 15 residues. From germline, CDR1 is MDHEN and CDR2 SYDVKM. V was shortened by 4 bases and J by 0 bases, with 10 bases between the two germline ends. The chain's CDR3 is CASSSGGLAKNIQYF. CDR3 DNA sequence: TGTGCCAGCAGTTCCGGCGGCCTAGCCAAAAACATTCAGTACTTC.

The chain employs TRBV9 and TRBJ1-4; D is ambiguous. The V end lost 1 base, the J end lost 7 bases, and 11 bases lay between the germline ends. The germline V gene has CDR1 SGDLS and CDR2 YYNGEE. The length of the CDR3 is 14 residues. This CDR3 reads CASSVPGSGEKLFF. In DNA, the CDR3 is TGTGCCAGCAGCGTACCCGGCTCCGGTGAAAAACTGTTTTTT.

The chain carries TRBV7-7 and TRBJ2-2; D not certain. Trimming removed 5 bases at V and 6 bases at J, with 7 bases between. Germline V gene data show CDR1 as SSHAT and CDR2 as FNYEAQ (reference sequence). The CDR3 spans 12 residues. In DNA form, the CDR3 reads TGTGCCAGCAGCCAGATCCCCGGGGAGCTGTTTTTT. This translates into CASSQIPGELFF.

This CDR3 is CASSWGTGGTHEAFF. The CDR3 region has the DNA TGCGCCAGCAGCTGGGGGACAGGGGGCACCCATGAAGCTTTCTTT. The genes are TRBV5-1 and TRBJ1-1; TRBD1 agrees at 12 bases. Germline V gene sequence: CDR1 SGHRS, CDR2 YFSETQ. V lost 3 bases and J lost 7; bases outside the gene matches: 7. The CDR3 is 15 amino acids.

CDR3 coding DNA: TGTGCCAGCTCACTTAGCCCGGATCTTCAGCCCCAGCATTTT. Protein sequence: CASSLSPDLQPQHF. The V call is TRBV18, the J call TRBJ1-5; D ambiguous. The CDR3 runs 14 residues. The V gene lost 4 bases and the J gene lost 6 bases, with 13 bases spanning the gap. Germline CDR1 reads KGHSH; CDR2 reads LQKENI.

This clone was seen a few times. The J gene is TRBJ1-1, the V gene TRBV10-3; TRBD1 agrees at 7 bases. Germline CDR1 reads ENHRY; CDR2 reads SYGVKD. The CDR3 is made up of 14 amino acids. Trimming cost V 6 bases and J 7 bases; bases outside gene matches: 11. The CDR3 nucleotides read TGTGCCATCAGAAAGCAGCAGGGGGGAGGTGAAGCTTTCTTT. Encoded protein: CAIRKQQGGGEAFF.

The gene calls are TRBV27 and TRBJ2-7; 9 bases map to TRBD1. Germline V gives CDR1 MNHEY, CDR2 SMNVEV (reference sequence). The CDR3 has 17 residues. J was trimmed by 2 bases and V by 5 bases; bases with no gene match: 13. The CDR3 here is CASSLSRRDRDTYEQYF. The CDR3 coding sequence is TGTGCCAGCAGTCTCAGCCGCCGGGACAGGGACACCTACGAGCAGTACTTC.

The chain recombines TRBV21-1 with TRBJ1-1; TRBD1, the table's D call, lacks a check against the DNA. TRBV21-1 corresponds to a pseudogene. The CDR3 totals 15 residues. CDR3 DNA: TGTGCCAGCAGCACTAGCAGGGGATTGAACACTGAAGCTTTCTTT. Translated, it gives CASSTSRGLNTEAFF.

The rearrangement links TRBV6-5 to TRBJ1-1, with TRBD1 identical over 9 bases. The V gene's germline CDR1 is MNHEY and CDR2 SVGAGI. This CDR3 comprises 16 residues. V was pared by 2 bases and J by 1 base, with 5 bases of the junction left unmatched. The CDR3 spells CASSYHWTGANTEAFF. In nucleotides, the CDR3 is TGTGCCAGCAGTTACCATTGGACAGGGGCGAACACTGAAGCTTTCTTT.